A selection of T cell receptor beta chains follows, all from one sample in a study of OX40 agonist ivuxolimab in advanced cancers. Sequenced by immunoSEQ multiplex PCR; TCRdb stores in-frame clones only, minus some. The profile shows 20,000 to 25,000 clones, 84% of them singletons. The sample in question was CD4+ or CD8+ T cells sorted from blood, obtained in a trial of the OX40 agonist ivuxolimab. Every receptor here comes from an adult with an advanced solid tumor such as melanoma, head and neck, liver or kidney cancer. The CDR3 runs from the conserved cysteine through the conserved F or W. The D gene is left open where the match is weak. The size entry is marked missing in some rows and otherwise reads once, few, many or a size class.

TGTGCCAGCAGCTTTTCCTCGAACACCGGGGAGCTGTTTTTT	CASSFSSNTGELFF	NA	NA	TRBJ2-2	TRBV5-8
TGTGCCAGCAGCACGGGACTAGCGGAGATCTACAATGAGCAGTTCTTC	CASSTGLAEIYNEQFF	TRBD2	medium-sized	TRBJ2-1	TRBV9
TGTGCCAGCAGTATCACAGGGTACAATGAGCAGTTCTTC	CASSITGYNEQFF	NA	NA	TRBJ2-1	TRBV6-5
TGTGCCAGCAGCGTAGGTATTAGCGGGATAGGCACAGATACGCAGTATTTT	CASSVGISGIGTDTQYF	TRBD2	NA	TRBJ2-3	TRBV9
TGTGCCAACCAGGGTAGCGGGGGTTCCTACAATGAGCAGTTCTTC	CANQGSGGSYNEQFF	TRBD2	medium-sized	TRBJ2-1	TRBV7-9
TGTGCCAGCAGGCCCGGACAGGGTCCTAATGAGCAGTTCTTC	CASRPGQGPNEQFF	TRBD1	medium-sized	TRBJ2-1	TRBV7-9
TGTGCTAGCAGCCCAAGACAGGGGTCCACAGATACGCAGTATTTT	CASSPRQGSTDTQYF	TRBD1	NA	TRBJ2-3	TRBV7-7
TGTGCCAGCAGCTTGGAACAGGGGGCCGCCTACGAGCAGTACTTC	CASSLEQGAAYEQYF	TRBD1	NA	TRBJ2-7	TRBV5-5
TGCGCCAGCAGTGAGTTCGGGCTAGCAGGGGAAGGAACAGATACGCAGTATTTT	CASSEFGLAGEGTDTQYF	NA	NA	TRBJ2-3	TRBV10-1
TGTGCCAGCAGTTTATCACTCCTTAAGATTGGGACTCTGGGTGAGCAGTTCTTC	CASSLSLLKIGTLGEQFF	NA	medium-sized	TRBJ2-1	TRBV28
TGCGCCAGCAGCTACAGGGATGCCAACACCGGGGAGCTGTTTTTT	CASSYRDANTGELFF	NA	NA	TRBJ2-2	TRBV4-1
TGTGCCAGCAGCCCTGGACAGGGAAGGGCCGGGGAGCTGTTTTTT	CASSPGQGRAGELFF	TRBD1	NA	TRBJ2-2	TRBV5-6
TGTGCCAGTAGTTGGGGACAGGGAGTTCAGCCCCAGCATTTT	CASSWGQGVQPQHF	TRBD1	NA	TRBJ1-5	TRBV19
TGTGCCAGCAGTTTATGGGCCCGGGGGCCTTGGGAGACAGATACGCAGTATTTT	CASSLWARGPWETDTQYF	NA	once	TRBJ2-3	TRBV27
TGTGCCATCAGTGTGGACAGGGGCAGTTACGAGCAGTACTTC	CAISVDRGSYEQYF	TRBD1	NA	TRBJ2-7	TRBV10-3
TGTGCCAGCAGCCCTCTCGACAGTTACTACGAGCAGTACTTC	CASSPLDSYYEQYF	NA	NA	TRBJ2-7	TRBV9
TGTGCCAGCTCCGGACTACCCCAACTCGAGCAGTACTTC	CASSGLPQLEQYF	NA	once	TRBJ2-7	TRBV27
TGTGCCAGCAGTGGTGACAGGGGGGAGACCCAGTACTTC	CASSGDRGETQYF	TRBD1	NA	TRBJ2-5	TRBV27
TGTGCCATCAGTTCAGTCGACAGGGGGTTCCCCTACGAGCAGTACTTC	CAISSVDRGFPYEQYF	TRBD1	NA	TRBJ2-7	TRBV10-3
TGTGCCACCCCCACCCCCGGCGGGACGAACACCGGGGAGCTGTTTTTT	CATPTPGGTNTGELFF	NA	NA	TRBJ2-2	TRBV11-1
TGTGCCAGCAGTAGTGACCCAACAGATACGCAGTATTTT	CASSSDPTDTQYF	NA	NA	TRBJ2-3	TRBV6-5
TGTGCCAGCAGCAGGGGACTAGCGGGAGAGGGAGAGACCCAGTACTTC	CASSRGLAGEGETQYF	TRBD2	NA	TRBJ2-5	TRBV5-4
TGTGCCAGTAGTCCACGAAAAATATCCACAGATTATAGCAATCAGCCCCAGCATTTT	CASSPRKISTDYSNQPQHF	NA	NA	TRBJ1-5	TRBV19